This T cell receptor (beta chain) was identified in a study of cytomegalovirus exposure and HLA in healthy donors. Whole-study results and caveats: Per a prior analysis, the majority of TCR beta V segments were productive roughly 87% or roughly 30% of the time. Analysis was carried out at a later point, and it linked a missense DCLRE1C variant to TCR beta V- and J-gene trimming.

The PCR was carried out with 60 Vbeta primers and 13 Jbeta primers. Assay used: immunoSEQ multiplex PCR; TCRdb lists only in-frame clones, some missing. The sample includes approximately 150,000 clones, roughly 73% of them seen just once. The V end was cut by 4 bases, the J end by 1 base, with 14 bases between. The CDR3 extends over 15 amino acids. The germline V gene encodes CDR1 SGHDT and CDR2 YYEEEE. To note about this clone: Its antigen is currently unknown.

The source is a woman aged 18-29 years in good health and CMV-seronegative. Material: PBMCs. The chain combines TRBV5-6 with TRBJ2-5; maybe TRBD2 (6 bases). For the CDR3, the DNA is TGTGCCAGCAGCATTTACGGGGGTGGCCAAGAGACCCAGTACTTC. It yields the protein CASSIYGGGQETQYF.